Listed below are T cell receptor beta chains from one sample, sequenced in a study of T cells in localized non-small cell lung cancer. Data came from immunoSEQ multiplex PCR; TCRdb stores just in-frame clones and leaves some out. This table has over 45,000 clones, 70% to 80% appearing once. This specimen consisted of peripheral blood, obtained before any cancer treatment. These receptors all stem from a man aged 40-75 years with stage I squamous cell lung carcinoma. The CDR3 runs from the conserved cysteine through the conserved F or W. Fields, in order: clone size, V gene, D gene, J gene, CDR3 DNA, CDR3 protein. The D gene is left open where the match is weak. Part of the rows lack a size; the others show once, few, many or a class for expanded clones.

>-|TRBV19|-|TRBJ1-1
TGTGCCAGAACCCATGGACGGTTGAACACTGAAGCTTTCTTT
CARTHGRLNTEAFF
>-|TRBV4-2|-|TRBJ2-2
TGTGCCAGCAGCCAAGATGGGGTCTCCCTGACCGGGGAGCTGTTTTTT
CASSQDGVSLTGELFF
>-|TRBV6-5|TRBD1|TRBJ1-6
TGTGCCAGCAGGCTCGACAGGGGTTGGTCACCCCTCCACTTT
CASRLDRGWSPLHF
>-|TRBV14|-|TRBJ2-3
TGTGCCAGCAGCCAAACAGCCGGATCCCGAGATACGCAGTATTTT
CASSQTAGSRDTQYF
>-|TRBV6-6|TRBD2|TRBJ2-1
TGTGCCAGCAGTCCCCTGGGACTAGCGGGGAACAATGAGCAGTTCTTC
CASSPLGLAGNNEQFF
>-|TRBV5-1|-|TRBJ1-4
TGCGCCAGCAGCTTGTCCACAGGGCTGGTACGTGAAAAACTGTTTTTT
CASSLSTGLVREKLFF
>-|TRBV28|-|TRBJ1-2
TGTGCCAGCCTCGGAGATACTAACTATGGCTACACCTTC
CASLGDTNYGYTF
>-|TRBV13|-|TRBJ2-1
TGTGCCAGCAGCTTAGGCCTCACGGCTATGAATGAGCAGTTCTTC
CASSLGLTAMNEQFF
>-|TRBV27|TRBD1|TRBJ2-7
TGTGCCATCGGACAGGGTCCCTCCTACGAGCAGTACTTC
CAIGQGPSYEQYF
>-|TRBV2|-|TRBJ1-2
TGTGCCAGCAGTGAACGGGGGGACTATGGCTACACCTTC
CASSERGDYGYTF
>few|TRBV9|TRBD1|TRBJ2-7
TGTGCCAGCAGCGTGGGACAGGGTCTGAGCTCCTACGAGCAGTACTTC
CASSVGQGLSSYEQYF
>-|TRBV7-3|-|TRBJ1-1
TGTGCCAGCAGCCAGACGGGGAACACTGAAGCTTTCTTT
CASSQTGNTEAFF
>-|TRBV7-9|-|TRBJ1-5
TGTGCCAGCAGCTTAGGGGTAACCTGGAATCAGCCCCAGCATTTT
CASSLGVTWNQPQHF
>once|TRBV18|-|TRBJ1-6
TGTGCCAGCTCACCGGTGGAGTTAACCCTAAATTCACCCCTCCACTTT
CASSPVELTLNSPLHF
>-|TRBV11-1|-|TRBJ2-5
TGTGCCAGCAGCCCTAACAGGGCGGGGACCCAGTACTTC
CASSPNRAGTQYF
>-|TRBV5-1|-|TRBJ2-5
TGCGCCAGCAGCTTCGCGGGGTCAGAGACCCAGTACTTC
CASSFAGSETQYF
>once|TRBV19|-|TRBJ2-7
TGTGCCAGTAGTGAGGGGGGTACGGAGCAGTACTTC
CASSEGGTEQYF
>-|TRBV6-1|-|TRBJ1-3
TGTGCCAGCAGTGAAAACAGAATCTCTGGAAACACCATATATTTT
CASSENRISGNTIYF
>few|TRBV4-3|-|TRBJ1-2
TGCGCCAGCAGTCCCACAGCCTCCTATGGCTACACCTTC
CASSPTASYGYTF
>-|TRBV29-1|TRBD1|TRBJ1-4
TGCAGCGGTACCGGGACAGGAAATGAAAAACTGTTTTTT
CSGTGTGNEKLFF
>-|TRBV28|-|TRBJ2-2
TGTGCCAGCAGCTTCGGGCTGAGCACCGGGGAGCTGTTTTTT
CASSFGLSTGELFF
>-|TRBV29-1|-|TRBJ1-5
TGCAGCGTTGAAGGGGGGGGAAATCAGCCCCAGCATTTT
CSVEGGGNQPQHF
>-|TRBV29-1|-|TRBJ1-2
TGCAGCGTTGGGAATGGCTACACCTTC
CSVGNGYTF
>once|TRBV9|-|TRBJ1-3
TGTGCCAGCAGCTCGCTGGGGACCTCTGGAAACACCATATATTTT
CASSSLGTSGNTIYF
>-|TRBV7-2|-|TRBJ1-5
TGTGCCAGCAGCTTATCTATGATAGCTAGCAATCAGCCCCAGCATTTT
CASSLSMIASNQPQHF
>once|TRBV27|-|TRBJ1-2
TGTGCCAGCAGTACCAAGGGGGGCGGCTATGGCTACACCTTC
CASSTKGGGYGYTF
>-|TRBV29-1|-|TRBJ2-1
TGCAGCGTTGCGGGGAGTGATAGGAATGAGCAGTTCTTC
CSVAGSDRNEQFF
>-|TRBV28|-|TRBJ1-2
TGTGCCAGCAGTTCGGGACGGATCTATGGCTACACCTTC
CASSSGRIYGYTF
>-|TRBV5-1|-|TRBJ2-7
TGCGCCAGCAGCTTCCAAGGCCTTACGGAGCAGTACTTC
CASSFQGLTEQYF
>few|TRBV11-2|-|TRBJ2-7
TGTGCCAGCAGCTTCAGGAGGGAGCAGTACTTC
CASSFRREQYF
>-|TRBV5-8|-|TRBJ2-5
TGTGCCAGCAAGAACAGGGATACTGAAACCCAGTACTTC
CASKNRDTETQYF
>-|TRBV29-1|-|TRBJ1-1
TGCAGCGTTGTGGGGACAACTGAAGCTTTCTTT
CSVVGTTEAFF
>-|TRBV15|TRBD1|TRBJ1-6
TGTGCCACCAGCAGAGATCGCTTTTTGGGAGGCTTACAGGGACAGAGAGATTCACCCCTCCACTTT
CATSRDRFLGGLQGQRDSPLHF
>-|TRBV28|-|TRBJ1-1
TGTGCCAGCACCTCTACTACAGCGGCTTTCTTT
CASTSTTAAFF
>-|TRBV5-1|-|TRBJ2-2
TGCGCCAGCAGCTTAACTACCGGGGAGCTGTTTTTT
CASSLTTGELFF
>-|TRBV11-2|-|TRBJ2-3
TGTGCCAGTGGGGGTTTGGGGGGACCTCAGTATTTT
CASGGLGGPQYF
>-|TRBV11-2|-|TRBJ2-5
TGTGCCAGCAGCTTAGGACAGCTGAGAGAGACCCAGTACTTC
CASSLGQLRETQYF
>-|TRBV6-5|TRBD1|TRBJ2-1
TGTGCCAGCAGAACCAGGGGGCGAGGTGGCAATGAGCAGTTCTTC
CASRTRGRGGNEQFF
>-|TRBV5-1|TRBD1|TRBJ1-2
TGCGCCAGCAGCTTCCAGGGGGCCGGGGAGGGCTACACCTTC
CASSFQGAGEGYTF
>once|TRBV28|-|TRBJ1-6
TGTGCCAGCAGTCATTCTGACAGACAGAATTCACCCCTCCACTTT
CASSHSDRQNSPLHF
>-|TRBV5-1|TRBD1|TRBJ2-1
TGCGCCAGCAGCCGGGACAGGGGGAACAATGAGCAGTTCTTC
CASSRDRGNNEQFF
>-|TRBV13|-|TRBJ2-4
TGTGCCAGCAATTTGGGGAGCCTATCGGGGAACATTCAGTACTTC
CASNLGSLSGNIQYF
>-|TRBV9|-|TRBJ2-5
TGTGCCAGCAGCCCTGGGACACTTCAAGAGACCCAGTACTTC
CASSPGTLQETQYF
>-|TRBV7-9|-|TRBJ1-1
TGTGCCAGCGCGGGGGACGGTTTGAACACTGAAGCTTTCTTT
CASAGDGLNTEAFF
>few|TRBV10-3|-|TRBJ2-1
TGTGCCATCAACGCGGGGTCAGACAATGAGCAGTTCTTC
CAINAGSDNEQFF
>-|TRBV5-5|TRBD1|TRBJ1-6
TGTGCCAGCAGCCGCACCCCGACAGGGCCCCAAAATTCACCCCTCCACTTT
CASSRTPTGPQNSPLHF
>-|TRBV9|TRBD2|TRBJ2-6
TGTGCCAGCAGCTCCCCCGGGGGGACTAACTGGGGGGCCAACGTCCTGACTTTC
CASSSPGGTNWGANVLTF
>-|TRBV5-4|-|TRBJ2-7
TGTGCCAGCAGCCTACCCTCAGGTTCCGAGCAGTACTTC
CASSLPSGSEQYF
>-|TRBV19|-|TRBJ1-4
TGTGCCAGTAGTGAGCAATTGTTGGGGGCAACTAATGAAAAACTGTTTTTT
CASSEQLLGATNEKLFF
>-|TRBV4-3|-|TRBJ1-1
TGCGCCAGCAGCCAAGATCTGAGTCTCTTCGACAGGAACACTGAAGCTTTCTTT
CASSQDLSLFDRNTEAFF
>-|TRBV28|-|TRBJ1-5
TGTGCCAGCAGTCCCCAGGGCAATCAGCCCCAGCATTTT
CASSPQGNQPQHF
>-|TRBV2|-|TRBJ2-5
TGTGCCAGCAGTCAAGGGAGCCCCCGGGATTTTACCCAGTACTTC
CASSQGSPRDFTQYF
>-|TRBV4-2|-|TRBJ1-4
TGTGCCAGCAGCCAAGATCGGGAAAAACTGTTTTTT
CASSQDREKLFF
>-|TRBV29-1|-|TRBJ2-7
TGCAGCGTTGTGTCAGGGTCAAACTACGAGCAGTACTTC
CSVVSGSNYEQYF
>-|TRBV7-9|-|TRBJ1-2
TGTGCCAGCAGCCCATGGGAGGGTGGCTACACCTTC
CASSPWEGGYTF
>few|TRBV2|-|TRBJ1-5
TGTGCCAGCGGGGACTCACTCGGGCCCCAGCATTTT
CASGDSLGPQHF
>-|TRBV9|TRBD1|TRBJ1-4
TGTGCCAGCAGCGCAACTTTAGGGACAGTGCAAGGAGGAAAACTGTTTTTT
CASSATLGTVQGGKLFF
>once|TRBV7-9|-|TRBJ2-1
TGTGCCAGCAACTACCCGAATGAGCAGTTCTTC
CASNYPNEQFF